This is a list of T cell receptor beta chains from one sample in a study of cytomegalovirus exposure and HLA in healthy donors. Measured with immunoSEQ multiplex PCR; TCRdb has only the in-frame clones, and not every one. The table records about 160,000 clones, 80% to 90% of them present only once. Source material: PBMCs. The receptors here all came from a man aged 50 to 60 in good health and CMV-seropositive. Each CDR3 is given with its conserved first and last residue. Clone size, where shown, is once, few, many, or a class for clones that have expanded.

J | size | length | V | CDR3
TRBJ2-5 | - | 13 | TRBV18 | CASSAGTQETQYF
TRBJ2-1 | once | 16 | TRBV9 | CASSSHTGDAYNEQFF
TRBJ1-6 | - | 16 | TRBV5-6 | CASSLTGPAYNSPLHF
TRBJ1-1 | - | 12 | TRBV29-1 | CSVDFIKTGAFF
TRBJ1-3 | - | 15 | TRBV11-2 | CASSLQVNSGNTIYF
TRBJ1-2 | - | 13 | TRBV6-1 | CASSEGPLNGYTF
TRBJ1-3 | - | 13 | TRBV30 | CAWSAVHLDTIYF
TRBJ2-1 | - | 17 | TRBV4-1 | CASSQDHATSSYNEQFF
TRBJ1-6 | - | 13 | TRBV6-5 | CAARDSYNSPLHF
TRBJ2-1 | once | 16 | TRBV7-2 | CASSLSGTSGRYEQFF
TRBJ2-3 | - | 15 | TRBV7-9 | CASSLADRATDTQYF
TRBJ2-1 | - | 13 | TRBV7-3 | CASSLLAGNEQFF
TRBJ1-2 | - | 15 | TRBV2 | CASSADIRAGHGYTF
TRBJ2-3 | - | 13 | TRBV30 | CAWSGGLTDTQYF
TRBJ1-4 | - | 14 | TRBV5-4 | CASSLRTGNEKLFF
TRBJ1-2 | - | 13 | TRBV6-6 | CASSYSQGDGYTF
TRBJ2-5 | once | 14 | TRBV5-1 | CASSFGGSGETQYF
TRBJ1-1 | - | 14 | TRBV5-5 | CASSPGTGDTEAFF
TRBJ2-6 | - | 15 | TRBV19 | CASSIDNSGANVLTF
TRBJ2-2 | once | 15 | TRBV18 | CASSLAGGRSGELFF
TRBJ2-5 | - | 13 | TRBV6-6 | CASSPGGEETQYF
TRBJ1-2 | - | 16 | TRBV10-3 | CAISESNPRLARGYTF
TRBJ1-2 | - | 15 | TRBV14 | CASSQDVTHHYGYTF
TRBJ2-2 | - | 13 | TRBV7-9 | CASSLTSTGELFF
TRBJ2-3 | - | 16 | TRBV14 | CASSQAGLWSTDTQYF
TRBJ1-6 | - | 14 | TRBV18 | CASSPPGYDSPLHF
TRBJ2-3 | few | 17 | TRBV5-4 | CASSSGGQGGRTDTQYF
TRBJ1-1 | - | 15 | TRBV5-4 | CASSPGTGASTEAFF
TRBJ1-5 | - | 15 | TRBV19 | CASSFRTGGGQPQHF
TRBJ1-6 | - | 12 | TRBV6-1 | CASRATGPPLHF
TRBJ2-3 | - | 14 | TRBV7-8 | CASRSGTSGGTQYF
TRBJ1-4 | - | 12 | TRBV19 | CASGRINEKLFF
TRBJ2-1 | - | 16 | TRBV14 | CASSQDRWGVANEQFF
TRBJ1-2 | - | 14 | TRBV6-5 | CASSSSSGNYGYTF
TRBJ2-5 | medium-sized | 16 | TRBV13 | CASSLKGQGAFETQYF
TRBJ1-5 | - | 14 | TRBV5-5 | CASSSGDGYQPQHF
TRBJ2-5 | - | 16 | TRBV4-2 | CASSRGTGVGEETQYF
TRBJ2-3 | - | 13 | TRBV10-2 | CASSWGFRDTQYF
TRBJ1-2 | - | 14 | TRBV6-5 | CASSGDRGLFGYTF
TRBJ1-2 | - | 12 | TRBV6-5 | CATRGTDYGYTF
TRBJ2-4 | - | 12 | TRBV27 | CASRGIKNIQYF
TRBJ1-6 | - | 17 | TRBV7-9 | CASSPGTGGSYNSPLHF
TRBJ1-2 | once | 14 | TRBV27 | CASSLYPGNYGYTF
TRBJ2-1 | - | 16 | TRBV15 | CATSRPLGQGRNEQFF
TRBJ2-6 | - | 15 | TRBV4-2 | CASSGGDSGANVLTF
TRBJ1-5 | - | 15 | TRBV30 | CAWSLTGGIVQPQHF
TRBJ2-3 | - | 15 | TRBV7-3 | CASSLAGLSTDTQYF
TRBJ1-4 | - | 16 | TRBV7-9 | CASSLGAGGANEKLFF
TRBJ1-4 | - | 14 | TRBV5-1 | CASSSRQGSEKLFF
TRBJ1-1 | once | 16 | TRBV27 | CASSLLQGPTNTEAFF
TRBJ2-5 | - | 15 | TRBV15 | CATRVVLGSRETQYF
TRBJ1-5 | - | 18 | TRBV27 | CASRPRGTGMYSNQPQHF
TRBJ2-1 | once | 16 | TRBV7-9 | CASSFRDGRARGEQFF